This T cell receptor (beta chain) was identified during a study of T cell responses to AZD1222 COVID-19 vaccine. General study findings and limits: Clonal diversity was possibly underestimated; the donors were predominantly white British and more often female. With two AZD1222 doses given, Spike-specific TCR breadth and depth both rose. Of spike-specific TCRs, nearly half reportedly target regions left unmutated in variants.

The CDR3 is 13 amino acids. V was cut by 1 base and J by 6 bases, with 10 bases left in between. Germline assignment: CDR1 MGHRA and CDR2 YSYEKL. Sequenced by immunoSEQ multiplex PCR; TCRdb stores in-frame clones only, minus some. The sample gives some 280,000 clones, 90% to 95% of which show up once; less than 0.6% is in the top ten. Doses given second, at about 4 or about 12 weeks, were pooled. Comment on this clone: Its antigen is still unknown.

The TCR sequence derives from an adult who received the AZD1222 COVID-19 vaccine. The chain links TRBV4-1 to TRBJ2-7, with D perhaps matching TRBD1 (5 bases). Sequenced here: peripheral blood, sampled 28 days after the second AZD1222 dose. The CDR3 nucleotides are TGCGCCAGCAGCCAAGGGGCCCAGGGCGAGCAGTACTTC. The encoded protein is CASSQGAQGEQYF.